Described below is a single T cell receptor (beta chain) sequence and its context. The target antigen is unknown. These data are taken from a study of human T cells and chemical hapten exposure. Study as a whole: In the sensitization step, 2% DPC was placed on approximately 2 cm by approximately 2 cm of upper inner arm skin. From small differences in pooled library volume came most of the variation in per-sample TCR yields.

Study conclusions and caveats: No alteration of TCRs above 1 in 1000 frequency was seen with DPC sensitization.

Described time point: pre-sensitization, week 0. Described treatment: therapeutic diphenylcyclopropenone sensitization with weekly scalp DPC. In the authors' workflow: Counting gave a median of roughly 100,000 TCRs per sample, with values ranging from about 20,000 to 750,000. TCRdb fed the RACE reads into MiXCR, producing one record per CDR3 protein. TCRdb's processing, not the study's, gives the V and J calls here. The table records 350,000 to 400,000 distinct CDR3 sequences, 4% to 6% of them present only once. Source: whole blood, taken in connection with sensitization to the hapten diphenylcyclopropenone (DPC). The sequence was collected from a woman aged 50 to 65 with alopecia areata. Some clones in this sample may be carry-over from other donors' samples.

The CDR3 DNA is TGCGCCAGCAGCTTTGGGGGGGACCTGCTCTCTGGGGCCAACGTCCTGACTTTC. Translation gives CASSFGGDLLSGANVLTF. The genes are TRBV5-1 and TRBJ2-6; 7 positions match TRBD2. The V and J ends lost 2 bases and 0 bases, in that order; junction bases with no gene match: 8. The germline V gene has CDR1 SGHRS and CDR2 YFSETQ. The CDR3 spans 18 residues.